The 28 T cell receptor beta chains given below trace back to one sample, sequenced in a study of shared clonotypes between healthy human individuals. Terminally differentiated effector memory CD45RA+ cells were excluded from the naive CD8 cells, which were CD45RO-negative and positively selected for CCR7. The protocol was immunoSEQ multiplex PCR, while the TCRdb copy is restricted to in-frame clones and leaves out a portion. The sample includes roughly 810,000 clones, about 96% of them seen just once. Source material: naive CD8+ T cells sorted from blood. Receptors were obtained from a man under 40 in good health.

The V gene is TRBV7-9, the J gene TRBJ2-7; possibly TRBD1 or TRBD2 for D (5 bases each). The V gene lost 1 base and the J gene lost 2 bases, with 15 bases spanning the gap. The CDR3 is made up of 16 amino acids. CDR1 SEHNR and CDR2 FQNEAQ come from the germline V gene (reference sequence). The CDR3 sequence: CASSLELRGATYEQYF. CDR3 in DNA: TGTGCCAGCAGCTTAGAATTGAGAGGGGCTACCTACGAGCAGTACTTC. Using reference TRBV7-9 and TRBJ2-7 for the parts outside the CDR3, the full variable domain is DTGVSQNPRHKITKRGQNVTFRCDPISEHNRLYWYRQTLGQGPEFLTYFQNEAQLEKSRLLSDRFSAERPKGSFSTLEIQRTEQGDSAMYLCASSLELRGATYEQYFGPGTRLTVT.

This clone came up a few times. This chain links TRBV6-1 with TRBJ2-7; D gene uncertain. CDR1 is MNHNS, CDR2 SASEGT, per germline. The CDR3 totals 14 residues. Trimming stripped 4 bases from V and 0 bases from J, with 10 bases between. For the CDR3, the DNA is TGTGCCAGCAGTGTTTCTTATAGCTCCTACGAGCAGTACTTC. Translated: CASSVSYSSYEQYF.

The V gene is TRBV18, the J gene TRBJ2-2, with no clear D. Germline CDR1 KGHSH, CDR2 LQKENI. This CDR3 is built from 15 residues. V was pared by 3 bases and J by 0 bases, with 8 bases between. The CDR3 bases are TGTGCCAGCTCACCCGCGGTGGCGAACACCGGGGAGCTGTTTTTT. Amino acid sequence: CASSPAVANTGELFF.

This clone was seen a single time. V usage is TRBV28 and J usage is TRBJ2-7, with 9 bases matching TRBD2. Germline V lookup: CDR1 MDHEN, CDR2 SYDVKM. V gave up 3 bases and J gave up 0 bases; unmatched junction bases: 6. The CDR3 sequence is 16 residues long. The DNA for the CDR3 is TGTGCCAGCAGTTTTTCAGTAGCGGGGGCCTCCTACGAGCAGTACTTC. Encoded protein: CASSFSVAGASYEQYF.

The V call is TRBV29-1, the J call TRBJ2-3, with D perhaps matching TRBD2 (7 bases). Between the trimmed V and J ends, which lost 5 bases and 4 bases, there was a span of 13 bases. Looked up from germline, CDR1 is SQVTM and CDR2 is ANQGSEA. CDR3 length equals 13 residues. CDR3 loop: CSVNTGRADTQYF. The CDR3 DNA reads TGCAGCGTTAATACAGGGAGGGCAGATACGCAGTATTTT.

The chain has TRBV7-3 and TRBJ2-3, with D possibly being TRBD2 (6 bases). Germline V lookup: CDR1 SGHTA, CDR2 FQGTGA. Trimming took 5 bases from V and 1 from J, leaving 19 bases between them. CDR3 length: 17 residues. The CDR3 DNA sequence: TGTGCCAGCAGCGTCCCGGCGGAGGGCGGGGGCACAGATACGCAGTATTTT. It encodes CASSVPAEGGGTDTQYF.

V is TRBV29-1 and J is TRBJ2-3; TRBD2 matches 16 bases. Germline V gene data show CDR1 as SQVTM and CDR2 as ANQGSEA. With V trimmed by 7 bases and J by 2 bases, 21 bases remained unmatched. The CDR3 is 21 residues long. The CDR3 region has the DNA TGCAGCGCTGTTCACCTTTCCGGGACTAGCGGGAGGGTTCCTAACACAGATACGCAGTATTTT. Protein sequence: CSAVHLSGTSGRVPNTDTQYF.

The chain carries TRBV2 and TRBJ2-7; D gene ambiguous. The germline V gene encodes CDR1 SNHLY and CDR2 FYNNEI. The CDR3 sequence is 12 residues long. V was clipped by 7 bases and J by 2 bases, with 9 bases between them. The CDR3 DNA follows: TGTGCCAGCAAGGGCATAGCCTACGAGCAGTACTTC. As protein: CASKGIAYEQYF.

This clone showed up just once. This chain links TRBV11-2 with TRBJ2-4; D not certain. V was trimmed by 7 bases and J by 0 bases, leaving 19 bases between them. This CDR3 is built from 17 residues. The germline CDR1 and CDR2 sequences are SGHAT and FQNNGV. The CDR3 region is CASTPGPHSIAKNIQYF. In DNA form, the CDR3 reads TGTGCCAGCACCCCCGGGCCCCACAGTATAGCCAAAAACATTCAGTACTTC.

Worth noting for this clone: Additional DNA sequences in this sample encode the identical CDR3. The gene calls are TRBV27 and TRBJ2-1, with D maybe TRBD1 (6 bases). Between the trimmed V and J ends, which lost 6 bases and 4 bases, there was a span of 10 bases. There are 13 residues in the CDR3. Germline CDR1 is MNHEY and CDR2 is SMNVEV (reference sequence). The CDR3 region is CASSPGQYNEQFF. CDR3 nucleotides: TGTGCCAGCAGCCCTGGACAGTACAATGAGCAGTTCTTC.

The genes are TRBV15 and TRBJ2-7; the D is unclear. The CDR3 runs to 14 residues. The germline V gene encodes CDR1 LNHNV and CDR2 YYDKDF (reference sequence). Trimming stripped 4 bases from V and 3 bases from J, with 13 bases between. The DNA of the CDR3 is TGTGCCACCAGCAAAGAACCCTTAGACTACGAGCAGTACTTC. Its protein is CATSKEPLDYEQYF.

The V call is TRBV28, the J call TRBJ1-2; a weak D match, TRBD1 (6 bases). This CDR3 has 13 residues. V dropped 6 bases and J dropped 8 bases, with 16 bases sitting between them. Germline CDR1 and CDR2: MDHEN and SYDVKM. The CDR3 bases are TGTGCCAGCAGCCCCGCGGGGGCGGAAGGCTACACCTTC. Amino acids: CASSPAGAEGYTF.

This chain joins TRBV2 and TRBJ2-7, with 7 positions matching TRBD2. Losses at the gene ends were 6 bases for V and 3 bases for J; bases not matched to a gene: 8. CDR1 and CDR2 from the germline V gene are SNHLY and FYNNEI. This CDR3 contains 14 residues. CDR3 residues: CASRGGRGVYEQYF. As DNA, the CDR3 is TGTGCCAGCAGGGGCGGGAGAGGAGTCTACGAGCAGTACTTC.

The V and J genes are TRBV14 and TRBJ1-2; weak D call: TRBD1 (5 bases). The CDR3 totals 14 residues. The germline gives CDR1 SGHDN, CDR2 FVKESK. V lost 4 bases and J 7 bases, leaving 16 bases between the germline ends. The CDR3 nucleotides read TGTGCCAGCAGCCCCCTAGGCGTGGGGACTGGCTACACCTTC. This sequence encodes CASSPLGVGTGYTF.

The chain combines TRBV7-9 with TRBJ2-3, with D unclear. The germline V gene has CDR1 SEHNR and CDR2 FQNEAQ (reference sequence). There are 12 residues in the CDR3. With 8 bases removed from V and 2 bases from J, the gap between germline ends came to 8 bases. The CDR3 is CASGDYTDTQYF. The CDR3 DNA reads as TGTGCCAGCGGGGATTACACAGATACGCAGTATTTT.

The chain uses TRBV7-3 and TRBJ2-1, with 7 bases fitting TRBD2. Germline V gives CDR1 SGHTA, CDR2 FQGTGA. This CDR3 comprises 12 residues. The ends lost 4 bases at V and 9 bases at J; junction bases unmatched: 3. The CDR3 DNA reads TGTGCCAGCAGCTCCTCTAGCGGTGAGCAGTTCTTC. This encodes CASSSSSGEQFF.

CDR3 sequence reads: CASSSTNTYNEQFF. The CDR3 nucleotides read TGCGCCAGCAGCTCAACTAACACCTACAATGAGCAGTTCTTC. The rearrangement joins TRBV5-1 to TRBJ2-1; no definite D call. V shed 3 bases and J shed 2 bases, with 9 bases lying between them. The CDR3 runs to 14 residues. From germline, CDR1 is SGHRS and CDR2 YFSETQ. Complete variable domain (other parts from reference TRBV5-1 and TRBJ2-1): KAGVTQTPRYLIKTRGQQVTLSCSPISGHRSVSWYQQTPGQGLQFLFEYFSETQRNKGNFPGRFSGRQFSNSRSEMNVSTLELGDSALYLCASSSTNTYNEQFFGPGTRLTVL.

V is TRBV4-1 and J is TRBJ1-5, with 7 bases matching TRBD1. The germline CDR1 and CDR2 sequences are MGHRA and YSYEKL. The V segment lost 2 bases and the J segment 4 bases; nucleotides outside the gene matches: 8. The CDR3 runs 16 residues. CDR3 region: CASSQQPGQHNQPQHF. The CDR3 region has the DNA TGCGCCAGCAGCCAACAACCGGGACAGCATAATCAGCCCCAGCATTTT.

The V and J genes are TRBV4-1 and TRBJ2-7, with 14 bases matching TRBD2. In germline, CDR1 is MGHRA, CDR2 YSYEKL. Unmatched junction bases numbered 9, after V lost 5 bases and J lost 3 bases. The CDR3 is 17 residues long. The chain's CDR3 is CASSTRSGTSGSYEQYF. The CDR3 nucleotides read TGCGCCAGCAGCACAAGATCGGGGACTAGCGGGAGCTACGAGCAGTACTTC.

The J gene is TRBJ1-1, the V gene TRBV7-9, with a possible D match to TRBD1 (5 bases). The CDR3 runs to 14 residues. V lost 5 bases and J lost 1, with 11 bases in between. CDR1 and CDR2 (germline): SEHNR, FQNEAQ (reference sequence). The CDR3 protein is CASSNRDGNTEAFF. The DNA for the CDR3 is TGTGCCAGCAGCAACCGGGACGGGAACACTGAAGCTTTCTTT.

The V gene is TRBV6-6, the J gene TRBJ1-5, with D possibly being TRBD1 (6 bases). The CDR3 sequence is 14 residues long. CDR1 MNHNY and CDR2 SVGAGI come from the germline V gene (reference sequence). V gave up 7 bases and J gave up 7 bases, with 17 bases separating them. The CDR3 nucleotides read TGTGCCAGCACACGGGGGGGCGGTTGGCAGCCCCAGCATTTT. Its translation is CASTRGGGWQPQHF.

V gene TRBV29-1 combines with J gene TRBJ2-1; 10 nucleotides match TRBD2. This CDR3 region has 14 residues. CDR1 SQVTM and CDR2 ANQGSEA come from the germline V gene. The CDR3 region is CSIPGLAYYNEQFF. The CDR3 nucleotides read TGCAGTATTCCGGGACTAGCGTACTACAATGAGCAGTTCTTC.

The V call is TRBV10-2, the J call TRBJ2-1; 13 nucleotides agree with TRBD2. The V and J ends lost 10 bases and 6 bases, in that order; junction bases with no gene match: 6. The CDR3 extends over 14 amino acids. From germline, CDR1 is WSHSY and CDR2 SAAADI. The CDR3 protein is CATWTSGSRNEQFF. The CDR3 coding sequence is TGCGCCACCTGGACTAGCGGGAGCCGCAATGAGCAGTTCTTC.

The chain links TRBV5-1 to TRBJ2-1; D is undetermined. Germline V gives CDR1 SGHRS, CDR2 YFSETQ. The CDR3 length is 15 residues. V dropped 0 bases and J dropped 7 bases, with 14 bases sitting between them. CDR3 nucleotide sequence: TGCGCCAGCAGCTTGGGGCAAGGGCGGATAAATGAGCAGTTCTTC. It translates to CASSLGQGRINEQFF.

Written as DNA, the CDR3 is TGTGCCAGCAGCGCCGGCCGGGACAGGGGCCCATACGAGCAGTACTTC. It yields the protein CASSAGRDRGPYEQYF. This chain joins TRBV7-2 and TRBJ2-7; 10 bases are shared with TRBD1. The CDR3 has 16 amino acids. J lost 4 bases, V lost 5 bases, and 11 bases had no gene match. Germline-derived CDR1 and CDR2 are SGHTA and FQGNSA.

The chain joins TRBV7-9 to TRBJ2-2, with 8 bases matching TRBD1. The germline V gene has CDR1 SEHNR and CDR2 FQNEAQ (reference sequence). V was pared by 5 bases and J by 4 bases, with 9 bases of the junction left unmatched. The CDR3 is 16 residues long. The DNA of the CDR3 is TGTGCCAGCAGCGCCGCGACAGGGGCCGGCACCGGGGAGCTGTTTTTT. Its translation is CASSAATGAGTGELFF.

The chain combines TRBV15 with TRBJ2-2; the D is unclear. Per the germline V gene, CDR1 is LNHNV and CDR2 is YYDKDF (reference sequence). V was clipped by 8 bases and J by 4 bases, with 11 bases between them. There are 13 residues in the CDR3. CDR3 in DNA: TGTGCCACCTCTAGGCGGACCACCGGGGAGCTGTTTTTT. Translating it yields CATSRRTTGELFF.

The V gene is TRBV7-9, the J gene TRBJ2-7; TRBD1 matches at 10 bases. The CDR3 spans 16 residues. CDR1 and CDR2 (germline): SEHNR, FQNEAQ (reference sequence). Trimming cost V 3 bases and J 5 bases; bases outside gene matches: 10. The CDR3 protein is CASSFPTGGQGDEQYF. The CDR3 DNA is TGTGCCAGCAGCTTCCCAACAGGTGGACAGGGGGACGAGCAGTACTTC.